A single sample is the source of the 11 T cell receptor beta chains below, sequenced in a study of T cell clusters in autoimmune cytopenias. TRB amplification used approximately 0.25 ug of peripheral blood genomic DNA. TRB was amplified by touch-down multiplex PCR, primer pools A and B combined. TCRdb reprocessed the multiplex PCR reads and stores each CDR3 protein as one record, lacking DNA. The sample table sets out 3,500 or so distinct CDR3 sequences. Sequencing used peripheral blood. These receptors were obtained from a human donor with an autoimmune cytopenia, with autoimmune hepatitis or in good health (not recorded which).

This clonotype registers large by frequency. This sequence joins TRBV7-9 and TRBJ2-7; the D call of TRBD1 rests on TCRdb alone, since no DNA is present to check it. Germline V gene sequence: CDR1 SEHNR, CDR2 FQNEAQ (reference sequence). There are 16 residues in the CDR3. This CDR3 reads CASSPHTGTGVLEQYF.

The chain couples TRBV9 to TRBJ2-1. The CDR3 runs to 15 residues. The germline CDR1 and CDR2 sequences are SGDLS and YYNGEE. The CDR3 loop reads CASSQEAGLYNEQFF.

This clonotype is identified as medium-sized from frequency. The V gene is TRBV7-6, the J gene TRBJ2-4; TCRdb designates TRBD1, a call that cannot be tested without DNA. The CDR3 spans 14 residues. Germline V CDR1 and CDR2: SGHVS, FNYEAQ. This chain's CDR3 is CASSTRTGGGIQYF.

This clonotype is called medium-sized based on its frequency. The genes are TRBV6-1 and TRBJ2-7. Looked up from germline, CDR1 is MNHNS and CDR2 is SASEGT. This CDR3 is built from 12 residues. CDR3 region: CASSEVGYEQYF.

This clonotype ranks as medium-sized in terms of frequency. The genes are TRBV11-2 and TRBJ2-7. Looked up from germline, CDR1 is SGHAT and CDR2 is FQNNGV. CDR3 size: 13 residues. CDR3 sequence reads: CASSLDRSYEQYF.

The V and J genes are TRBV19 and TRBJ2-7. The CDR3 extends over 15 amino acids. In germline, CDR1 is LNHDA, CDR2 SQIVND (reference sequence). The CDR3 spells CASSIDLFGGYEQYF.

The rearrangement joins TRBV25-1 to TRBJ1-3. This CDR3 has 14 amino acids. Germline V gives CDR1 MGHDK, CDR2 SYGVNS. The CDR3 region is CASTGQISGNTIYF.

This sequence joins TRBV20-1 and TRBJ2-5; the D call from TCRdb, TRBD2, cannot be confirmed without DNA. This CDR3 contains 19 residues. The V gene's germline CDR1 is DFQATT and CDR2 SNEGSKA (reference sequence). This CDR3 is CSASTTRTSGRYTPETQYF.

The rearrangement links TRBV12-3 or TRBV12-4 to TRBJ1-1; TCRdb returns TRBD1, unconfirmable since there is no DNA. The CDR3 consists of 15 residues. The CDR3 protein is CASSLAAGQDTEAFF.

CDR3 region: CASSIGSQGASYEQYF. The rearrangement links TRBV19 to TRBJ2-7; TCRdb's D call of TRBD1 is untestable without DNA. Germline V CDR1 and CDR2: LNHDA, SQIVND (reference sequence). The CDR3 contains 16 residues.

This chain joins TRBV12-3 or TRBV12-4 and TRBJ1-1. The CDR3 consists of 15 residues. This CDR3 is CASSRSGRQNTEAFF.